One TCR beta chain is described in this entry. Germline V gene lookup returns CDR1 SGHTA and CDR2 FQGNSA. This CDR3 has 14 residues. Trimming removed 0 bases at V and 3 bases at J, with 7 bases between. Here immunoSEQ multiplex PCR was the method, and the copy in TCRdb shows in-frame clones only, minus some. The sample lists over 150,000 clones, roughly 94% seen once, with about 5.2% in the top ten. This record belongs to a study of control samples from healthy donors and cancer patients. The source is a man in his forties in good health. The chain links TRBV7-2 to TRBJ2-3, with D perhaps TRBD2 (6 bases). The specimen sequenced was blood. CDR3 region: CASSLAGLTDTQYF. The CDR3 DNA follows: TGTGCCAGCAGCTTAGCAGGACTAACAGATACGCAGTATTTT.